The rows below give T cell receptor beta chains drawn from one sample of a study of OX40 agonist ivuxolimab in advanced cancers. The repertoire was sequenced with immunoSEQ multiplex PCR; TCRdb's copy has only in-frame clones and lacks some. This sample has about 14,000 clones, with about 77% found just once. The sequenced sample was CD4+ or CD8+ T cells sorted from blood, obtained in a trial of the OX40 agonist ivuxolimab. These receptors originate from an adult with an advanced solid tumor such as melanoma, head and neck, liver or kidney cancer. Each CDR3 is given with its conserved first and last residue. A D gene is named only where the DNA matches it firmly. Clone sizes are given selectively: once, few, many, or a class where the clone is expanded.

DNA	CDR3	J	D	V	size
TGTGCCAGCAGTTTAGCGGTGACCGGTGAGCAGTTCTTC	CASSLAVTGEQFF	TRBJ2-1	.	TRBV6-4	once
TGTGCCAGCAGCTTAGAATCGTCCTATAGCTACGAGCAGTACTTC	CASSLESSYSYEQYF	TRBJ2-7	.	TRBV7-6	.
TGTGCCAGCAGTTCCGGACAGGGGGGGCCCTACGAGCAGTACTTC	CASSSGQGGPYEQYF	TRBJ2-7	TRBD1	TRBV6-1	medium-sized
TGTGCCAGCGGTACGACGGGACAAAGTAGCAATCAGCCCCAGCATTTT	CASGTTGQSSNQPQHF	TRBJ1-5	.	TRBV28	.
TGTGCCAGCAGTTTAGGACATCTGGAAAACAATGAGCAGTTCTTC	CASSLGHLENNEQFF	TRBJ2-1	.	TRBV28	.
TGCGCCAGCATTACACCCATGACCGGGGAGCTGTTTTTT	CASITPMTGELFF	TRBJ2-2	.	TRBV10-2	.
TGTGCCAGCAGCTCCCGGGGCGAGAACACCGGGGAGCTGTTTTTT	CASSSRGENTGELFF	TRBJ2-2	.	TRBV11-3	.
TGTGCCAGCGGGTCTAGCGGGAGGGGGTACGAGCAGTACTTC	CASGSSGRGYEQYF	TRBJ2-7	TRBD2	TRBV5-5	.
TGTGCCTGGAGCGAAGGGACGGGCTCAGGGGGCGAGCAGTACTTC	CAWSEGTGSGGEQYF	TRBJ2-7	TRBD1	TRBV30	.
TGTGCCAGCAGCTTAGACAGCGGGAGTAGCAATGAGCAGTTCTTC	CASSLDSGSSNEQFF	TRBJ2-1	TRBD2	TRBV7-8	medium-sized
TGCGCCAGCGGACCGGGACTAGCGTCCCGAAATACGCAGTATTTT	CASGPGLASRNTQYF	TRBJ2-3	TRBD2	TRBV10-2	once
TGTGCCAGCAGCGAGATGGGGGGCTCCTACAATGAGCAGTTCTTC	CASSEMGGSYNEQFF	TRBJ2-1	.	TRBV9	.
TGTGCCAGCAGTCTCCGAGCGGGAGCCCGCGAGCAGTACTTC	CASSLRAGAREQYF	TRBJ2-7	TRBD2	TRBV28	.
TGTGCCAGCAGTTACAGTGGGCCGGGCTACGAGCAGTACTTC	CASSYSGPGYEQYF	TRBJ2-7	.	TRBV6-5	.
TGTGCCAGTAGTCTTGGGGAATCCTACAATGAGCAGTTCTTC	CASSLGESYNEQFF	TRBJ2-1	.	TRBV19	few
TGCGCCAGCAGCCAAGATTCAGGGGGCAGCTATGGCTACACCTTC	CASSQDSGGSYGYTF	TRBJ1-2	TRBD1	TRBV4-3	.
TGTGCCAGCAGTGAAGCCCTGGGGCTAGCGGGAGGTGCCTACGAGCAGTACTTC	CASSEALGLAGGAYEQYF	TRBJ2-7	TRBD2	TRBV2	.
TGTGCCAGCAGCTTACTAGCGGGAGGTGGCCATGAGCAGTTCTTC	CASSLLAGGGHEQFF	TRBJ2-1	TRBD2	TRBV7-6	.
TGTGCTAGTGGTTTGGGGACAGGTCCCTACGAGCAGTACTTC	CASGLGTGPYEQYF	TRBJ2-7	TRBD1	TRBV12-5	.
TGTGCCAGCAGCGTCAGACTAGAGCTGAACACCGGGGAGCTGTTTTTT	CASSVRLELNTGELFF	TRBJ2-2	.	TRBV9	.
TGTGCCAGCAGCTTCCGTAGCGGAGTACAAGAGACCCAGTACTTC	CASSFRSGVQETQYF	TRBJ2-5	.	TRBV7-6	.
TGCAGCGTTGAACGCAGGTTGCTAGCGGGGATCTACGAGCAGTACTTC	CSVERRLLAGIYEQYF	TRBJ2-7	TRBD2	TRBV29-1	.
TGTGCCTGCCCCGGGGCGGGTGGCTATGGCTACACCTTC	CACPGAGGYGYTF	TRBJ1-2	.	TRBV30	.
TGCAGCGTTGAGTGGTGGAATGGAGCCAAAAACATTCAGTACTTC	CSVEWWNGAKNIQYF	TRBJ2-4	.	TRBV29-1	.
TGTGCCAGCAGTTTAGAGCCAGGCCCCTACGAGCAGTACTTC	CASSLEPGPYEQYF	TRBJ2-7	.	TRBV27	large
TGTGCCAGCAGCCAAGTCCGGGGGAGCTCCTACGAGCAGTACTTC	CASSQVRGSSYEQYF	TRBJ2-7	.	TRBV4-2	.
TGTGCCTGGAGGCTCGGTGGCAATGAGCAGTTCTTC	CAWRLGGNEQFF	TRBJ2-1	.	TRBV30	medium-sized
TGTGCCAGCAGCTTATTCGCCGGGACGGACGTCTACAATGAGCAGTTCTTC	CASSLFAGTDVYNEQFF	TRBJ2-1	.	TRBV11-2	.
TGTGCCAGCAGCCATCCAGACAGCAACTATGGCTACACCTTC	CASSHPDSNYGYTF	TRBJ1-2	.	TRBV5-4	once
TGTGCCAGCAGCGTCGGGGGGATTCGGGTGAACACTGAAGCTTTCTTT	CASSVGGIRVNTEAFF	TRBJ1-1	.	TRBV11-1	medium-sized
TGCGCCAGCAGTGATATGAGCGGGAGCGCCGGGGAGCTGTTTTTT	CASSDMSGSAGELFF	TRBJ2-2	TRBD2	TRBV10-1	few
TGTGCCAGCAGCCCAACTAGCGGGAGATCCTACGAGCAGTACTTC	CASSPTSGRSYEQYF	TRBJ2-7	TRBD2	TRBV5-4	.
TGTGCCAGTAGTCTCATTGGGGGTGATGAGCAGTTCTTC	CASSLIGGDEQFF	TRBJ2-1	.	TRBV19	.
TGTGCCAGTAGTCCTCAGAGGACTAGCAATCAGCCCCAGCATTTT	CASSPQRTSNQPQHF	TRBJ1-5	.	TRBV19	once
TGTGCCAGCAGCTTGTCAGGGATCGAGCAGTACTTC	CASSLSGIEQYF	TRBJ2-7	.	TRBV7-8	once
TGTGCCAGCAGTTTACCGGGGGAAAACACTGAAGCTTTCTTT	CASSLPGENTEAFF	TRBJ1-1	.	TRBV28	once
TGTGCCAGTAGTATTACCGGGACAGGGGGCTCCACAGATACGCAGTATTTT	CASSITGTGGSTDTQYF	TRBJ2-3	TRBD1	TRBV19	.
TGTGCCAGCAGCCCAAGGACTAGCGACACAGATACGCAGTATTTT	CASSPRTSDTDTQYF	TRBJ2-3	TRBD2	TRBV11-2	.
TGCGCCAGCAGCGCCAGACAGACTAGCACAGATACGCAGTATTTT	CASSARQTSTDTQYF	TRBJ2-3	.	TRBV5-1	once
TGTGCCAGCAGCCCCGGACAGGAGATTTTCTCCTACAATGAGCAGTTCTTC	CASSPGQEIFSYNEQFF	TRBJ2-1	TRBD1	TRBV7-9	.
TGTGCCAGCAGACCAGATCCGCGTTCCTCCTACGAGCAGTACTTC	CASRPDPRSSYEQYF	TRBJ2-7	.	TRBV6-5	.
TGTGCTAGTGGTGTACTAGGACAGATGAACACTGAAGCTTTCTTT	CASGVLGQMNTEAFF	TRBJ1-1	.	TRBV12-5	medium-sized